Each of the 32 T cell receptor beta chains below was sequenced from the same sample in a study of shared clonotypes between healthy human individuals. Method: immunoSEQ multiplex PCR; TCRdb's copy keeps in-frame clones and lacks some. The sample holds some 630,000 clones; around 72% are singletons and the top ten take 1.5% to 2%. Sequences were obtained from memory CD4+ T cells sorted from blood. Subset reported: CD45RA-negative fraction. These receptors originate from a woman aged 25 to 39 in good health.

CDR3 DNA: TGTGCCAGCAGCCCTGGACTAGCGGGAGATTTTGAGCAGTTCTTC. Translating it yields CASSPGLAGDFEQFF. The chain recombines TRBV7-2 with TRBJ2-1; 13 nucleotides match TRBD2. V shed 5 bases, J shed 9 bases, and the junction held 7 bases outside the gene matches. CDR3 length: 15 residues. Germline V lookup: CDR1 SGHTA, CDR2 FQGNSA.

The V call is TRBV2, the J call TRBJ1-4; D ambiguous. This CDR3 is built from 11 residues. The V end lost 4 bases, the J end lost 8 bases, and 5 bases lay between the germline ends. Germline V CDR1 and CDR2: SNHLY, FYNNEI. CDR3 region: CASSGGEKLFF. CDR3 nucleotide sequence: TGTGCCAGCAGTGGGGGAGAAAAACTGTTTTTT. Variable domain in full (rest from reference TRBV2 and TRBJ1-4): EPEVTQTPSHQVTQMGQEVILRCVPISNHLYFYWYRQILGQKVEFLVSFYNNEISEKSEIFDDQFSVERPDGSNFTLKIRSTKLEDSAMYFCASSGGEKLFFGSGTQLSVL.

This chain links TRBV18 with TRBJ2-1; perhaps TRBD2 as D (6 bases). Deletions cut 5 bases from V and 6 bases from J, with 14 bases between. This CDR3 spans 14 amino acids. Germline loops: CDR1 KGHSH, CDR2 LQKENI. Here the CDR3 DNA reads TGTGCCAGCTCAGGTCTTAGCGGTAGCAATGAGCAGTTCTTC. Amino acids: CASSGLSGSNEQFF. Looking up the rest from reference TRBV18 and TRBJ2-1 gives the full variable domain: NAGVMQNPRHLVRRRGQEARLRCSPMKGHSHVYWYRQLPEEGLKFMVYLQKENIIDESGMPKERFSAEFPKEGPSILRIQQVVRGDSAAYFCASSGLSGSNEQFFGPGTRLTVL.

Here the CDR3 DNA reads TGTGCCAGCAGTTCGGGGTTGGGCGAGCAGTACTTC. Translated: CASSSGLGEQYF. This sequence joins TRBV28 and TRBJ2-7; TRBD2 is a possible D gene (5 bases). The CDR3 contains 12 residues. CDR1 and CDR2 (germline): MDHEN, SYDVKM. V dropped 4 bases and J dropped 6 bases, with 10 bases sitting between them.

This rearrangement joins TRBV11-3 to TRBJ2-2; tentatively, D is TRBD2 (5 bases). Germline-derived CDR1 and CDR2 are SGHNT and YENEEA. This CDR3 is 15 amino acids long. Trimming took off 0 bases at V and 7 bases at J, with 12 bases between the two ends. The CDR3 bases are TGTGCCAGCAGCTTAGATAACCGGGAAGGCGGGGAGCTGTTTTTT. It encodes CASSLDNREGGELFF. Looking up the rest from reference TRBV11-3 and TRBJ2-2 gives the full variable domain: EAGVVQSPRYKIIEKKQPVAFWCNPISGHNTLYWYLQNLGQGPELLIRYENEEAVDDSQLPKDRFSAERLKGVDSTLKIQPAELGDSAVYLCASSLDNREGGELFFGEGSRLTVL.

The chain employs TRBV11-2 and TRBJ2-7; TRBD2 aligns across 7 bases. With 2 bases clipped from V and 4 bases from J, the junction kept 8 bases outside the gene matches. The germline gives CDR1 SGHAT, CDR2 FQNNGV. This CDR3 is 15 amino acids long. The CDR3 loop reads CASSLKPAGLYEQYF. CDR3 nucleotide sequence: TGTGCCAGCAGCTTAAAACCAGCGGGACTGTACGAGCAGTACTTC.

The chain combines TRBV11-2 with TRBJ2-3; 8 bases map to TRBD1. V trimming: 5 bases; J trimming: 7 bases; junction bases outside the gene matches: 8. This CDR3 has 14 residues. Germline values: CDR1 SGHAT, CDR2 FQNNGV. In nucleotides, the CDR3 is TGTGCCAGCAGCCGGGACAGGTCCTTAAATACGCAGTATTTT. It is translated as CASSRDRSLNTQYF. The variable domain in full, completed from reference TRBV11-2 and TRBJ2-3, reads EAGVAQSPRYKIIEKRQSVAFWCNPISGHATLYWYQQILGQGPKLLIQFQNNGVVDDSQLPKDRFSAERLKGVDSTLKIQPAKLEDSAVYLCASSRDRSLNTQYFGPGTRLTVL.

The chain joins TRBV11-2 to TRBJ2-1; D is tentatively TRBD1 or TRBD2 (5 bases each). Germline CDR1 reads SGHAT; CDR2 reads FQNNGV. V was shortened by 5 bases and J by 4 bases, with 9 bases between the two germline ends. This CDR3 spans 13 amino acids. CDR3: CASSIGAYNEQFF. CDR3 in DNA: TGTGCCAGCAGCATCGGGGCTTACAATGAGCAGTTCTTC.

Turning to this clone: A read error is possible here, since a much larger clone lies one base away. This sample also contains other DNA sequences that code for the same CDR3. J is TRBJ2-5 and V is TRBV20-1; D might be TRBD2 (6 bases). The better agreement between TRBJ2-7 and the DNA end casts doubt on the J call. CDR1 DFQATT and CDR2 SNEGSKA come from the germline V gene (reference sequence). This CDR3 comprises 11 residues. DNA of the CDR3: TGCAGTGCGAGCGGGCACTACGAGCAGTACTTC. Translating gives CSASGHYEQYF.

The chain recombines TRBV11-2 with TRBJ2-7; D gene uncertain. CDR1 is SGHAT, CDR2 FQNNGV, per germline. The ends were cut back, 2 bases at V and 1 base at J, with 3 bases in the middle. This CDR3 contains 12 residues. The CDR3 is CASSLSSYEQYF. CDR3 bases: TGTGCCAGCAGCTTATCATCCTACGAGCAGTACTTC.

This clone has at least ten counts. At the DNA level, this CDR3 is encoded by other sequences in the same sample as well. The rearrangement uses TRBV29-1 and TRBJ2-2; the D gene is possibly TRBD2 (5 bases). This CDR3 is 14 amino acids long. Deletions cut 7 bases from V and 3 bases from J, with 15 bases between. Germline loops: CDR1 SQVTM, CDR2 ANQGSEA. This chain's CDR3 is CSALNSRDTGELFF. The CDR3 DNA sequence: TGCAGCGCCCTCAACTCGAGGGACACCGGGGAGCTGTTTTTT.

About this clone: The same CDR3 also results from other DNA sequences found in this sample. The genes are TRBV6-1 and TRBJ2-1; D is ambiguous. Germline V gives CDR1 MNHNS, CDR2 SASEGT. The CDR3 has 15 residues. V shed 1 base and J shed 4 bases, with 11 bases lying between them. CDR3 DNA: TGTGCCAGCAGTGAAGACCCTGCCGGTTACAATGAGCAGTTCTTC. It is translated as CASSEDPAGYNEQFF.

The chain employs TRBV19 and TRBJ2-7, with 8 bases matching TRBD1. Germline CDR1 is LNHDA and CDR2 is SQIVND (reference sequence). V dropped 3 bases and J dropped 6; count of bases not matched to a gene: 13. The CDR3 consists of 16 residues. The CDR3 spells CASSIQIGQGIGEQYF. DNA for the CDR3: TGTGCCAGTAGTATCCAGATTGGACAGGGAATTGGCGAGCAGTACTTC.

The genes are TRBV2 and TRBJ1-5; no firm D call. The ends were cut back, 4 bases at V and 0 bases at J, with 7 bases in the middle. Germline V gene data show CDR1 as SNHLY and CDR2 as FYNNEI. This CDR3 is 14 amino acids long. The CDR3 loop reads CASSASSSNQPQHF. CDR3 DNA: TGTGCCAGCAGTGCCTCAAGTAGCAATCAGCCCCAGCATTTT.

This clone has a count of ten or more. The CDR3 protein is CASSAGQSSYEQYF. The DNA for the CDR3 is TGTGCCAGCAGCGCCGGACAGAGCTCCTACGAGCAGTACTTC. The chain joins TRBV6-1 to TRBJ2-7, with D perhaps matching TRBD1 (6 bases). This CDR3 spans 14 amino acids. Looked up from germline, CDR1 is MNHNS and CDR2 is SASEGT. Between the trimmed V and J ends, which lost 6 bases and 0 bases, there was a span of 12 bases.

The chain recombines TRBV10-3 with TRBJ1-5; 8 bases fit TRBD1. Germline V CDR1 and CDR2: ENHRY, SYGVKD. This CDR3 is built from 14 residues. After removal of 10 bases from V and 5 bases from J, the junction contained 10 bases not matched to a gene. The DNA for the CDR3 is TGTGCCAGTTCACACAGGGGGGATCATCAGCCCCAGCATTTT. Its protein is CASSHRGDHQPQHF.

This chain joins TRBV28 and TRBJ2-2; 7 bases line up with TRBD2. With 7 bases clipped from V and 7 bases from J, the junction kept 9 bases outside the gene matches. The CDR3 sequence is 14 residues long. The germline V gene has CDR1 MDHEN and CDR2 SYDVKM. DNA of the CDR3: TGTGCCAGCATTGTAGCGGGTCGCGACGGGGAGCTGTTTTTT. Translating it yields CASIVAGRDGELFF. The full variable domain, completed using reference TRBV28 and TRBJ2-2, is DVKVTQSSRYLVKRTGEKVFLECVQDMDHENMFWYRQDPGLGLRLIYFSYDVKMKEKGDIPEGYSVSREKKERFSLILESASTNQTSMYLCASIVAGRDGELFFGEGSRLTVL.

This clone was found a few times. Different DNA sequences within this sample yield the same CDR3. V usage is TRBV11-2 and J usage is TRBJ2-7; tentatively, D is TRBD1 (5 bases). CDR3 size: 15 residues. V was cut by 1 base and J by 1 base, with 11 bases left in between. The germline V gene encodes CDR1 SGHAT and CDR2 FQNNGV. CDR3 DNA sequence: TGTGCCAGCAGCTTAGCGCTGGCAGGGTCCTACGAGCAGTACTTC. Amino acids: CASSLALAGSYEQYF.

This chain connects TRBV30 to TRBJ1-4; no clear D. V lost 0 bases to trimming and J lost 8 bases, with 10 bases between them. The V gene's germline CDR1 is GTSNPN and CDR2 SVGIG (reference sequence). The CDR3 has 13 amino acids. This CDR3 reads CAWSVRLREKLFF. CDR3 bases: TGTGCCTGGAGTGTAAGACTCCGCGAAAAACTGTTTTTT.

As regards this clone: Additional DNA sequences in this sample encode the identical CDR3. The genes are TRBV6-1 and TRBJ2-3; D assignment may be TRBD1 or TRBD2 (5 bases each). Germline CDR1 and CDR2: MNHNS and SASEGT. Trimming cost V 1 base and J 0 bases, with 11 bases left between them. The CDR3 contains 16 residues. The chain's CDR3 is CASSEGGYSSTDTQYF. DNA for the CDR3: TGTGCCAGCAGTGAAGGGGGGTACTCTAGCACAGATACGCAGTATTTT.

CDR3 sequence: CASSESEMNTEAFF. CDR3 DNA sequence: TGTGCCAGCAGTGAATCAGAGATGAACACTGAAGCTTTCTTT. The genes are TRBV25-1 and TRBJ1-1; no clear D gene. Deletions cut 1 base from V and 0 bases from J, with 6 bases between. The CDR3 loop spans 14 amino acids. Germline values: CDR1 MGHDK, CDR2 SYGVNS.

CDR3 sequence reads: CASSPTGFAYNEQFF. In DNA form, the CDR3 reads TGTGCCAGCTCACCAACGGGGTTTGCCTACAATGAGCAGTTCTTC. V usage is TRBV18 and J usage is TRBJ2-1, with D tentatively TRBD2 (5 bases). Germline values: CDR1 KGHSH, CDR2 LQKENI. With 2 bases removed from V and 2 bases from J, the gap between germline ends came to 10 bases. This CDR3 spans 15 amino acids.

V gene TRBV5-1 combines with J gene TRBJ1-2; tentatively, D is TRBD1 (6 bases). The CDR3 is made up of 15 amino acids. Trimming removed 4 bases from V and 4 bases from J, with 17 bases in between. The germline CDR1 and CDR2 sequences are SGHRS and YFSETQ. The CDR3 protein is CASSPLYRDIYGYTF. CDR3 coding DNA: TGCGCCAGCAGCCCCCTTTACAGGGATATCTATGGCTACACCTTC.

J is TRBJ1-5 and V is TRBV7-6; TRBD1 might be the D (5 bases). The V end was cut by 3 bases, the J end by 0 bases, with 15 bases between. Germline V gene data show CDR1 as SGHVS and CDR2 as FNYEAQ. This CDR3 is built from 17 residues. The CDR3: CASSLVLGGNSNQPQHF. CDR3 nucleotides: TGTGCCAGCAGCTTGGTTCTCGGGGGAAATAGCAATCAGCCCCAGCATTTT.

A remark on this clone: Other nucleotide sequences from this sample produce the same CDR3. The CDR3 is CATSRDRDYEQYF. The CDR3 DNA follows: TGTGCCACCAGCAGAGATAGGGACTACGAGCAGTACTTC. V usage is TRBV15 and J usage is TRBJ2-7, with D unresolved. Germline CDR1 LNHNV, CDR2 YYDKDF (reference sequence). Trimming removed 0 bases at V and 3 bases at J, with 6 bases between. This CDR3 spans 13 amino acids.

This chain uses TRBV7-9 with TRBJ2-3; D is possibly TRBD1 or TRBD2 (7 bases each). CDR3 length: 15 amino acids. The V end lost 3 bases, the J end lost 2 bases, and 12 bases lay between the germline ends. The V gene's germline CDR1 is SEHNR and CDR2 FQNEAQ (reference sequence). The CDR3 loop reads CASSLGGTATDTQYF. The CDR3 region has the DNA TGTGCCAGCAGCTTGGGGGGGACAGCCACAGATACGCAGTATTTT.

The genes are TRBV28 and TRBJ2-5; no clear D. Looked up from germline, CDR1 is MDHEN and CDR2 is SYDVKM. Trimming took 2 bases from V and 0 from J, leaving 7 bases between them. This CDR3 is 14 amino acids long. The CDR3 DNA reads TGTGCCAGCAGTTTACAGGCGTACCAAGAGACCCAGTACTTC. Its translation is CASSLQAYQETQYF. The full variable domain, rest sourced from reference TRBV28 and TRBJ2-5, is DVKVTQSSRYLVKRTGEKVFLECVQDMDHENMFWYRQDPGLGLRLIYFSYDVKMKEKGDIPEGYSVSREKKERFSLILESASTNQTSMYLCASSLQAYQETQYFGPGTRLLVL.

The rearrangement joins TRBV18 to TRBJ1-3; TRBD1 matches at 11 bases. The CDR3 spans 15 residues. Germline V gene sequence: CDR1 KGHSH, CDR2 LQKENI. V lost 6 bases to trimming and J lost 6 bases; unmatched junction nucleotides: 7. The CDR3 DNA reads TGTGCCAGCTCGACGGGACAGGGGGAACCAAACACCATATATTTT. Protein: CASSTGQGEPNTIYF.

This chain joins TRBV29-1 and TRBJ1-2; D may be TRBD1 (5 bases). The germline CDR1 and CDR2 sequences are SQVTM and ANQGSEA. The CDR3 loop spans 15 amino acids. The V and J ends lost 1 base and 2 bases respectively, with 14 bases between them. CDR3 loop: CSVEGEVGRNYGYTF. Written as DNA, the CDR3 is TGCAGCGTTGAAGGGGAGGTGGGGCGCAACTATGGCTACACCTTC.

V gene TRBV6-1 combines with J gene TRBJ1-1; no definite D call. The CDR3 loop spans 13 amino acids. The ends were cut back, 2 bases at V and 5 bases at J, with 9 bases in the middle. From germline, CDR1 is MNHNS and CDR2 SASEGT. The CDR3 region has the DNA TGTGCCAGCAGTGAAACCATCTTAACTGAAGCTTTCTTT. Its translation: CASSETILTEAFF.

The chain is built from TRBV6-1 and TRBJ2-6, with D unresolved. Germline-derived CDR1 and CDR2 are MNHNS and SASEGT. V was clipped by 1 base and J by 3 bases, with 4 bases between them. CDR3 length: 14 amino acids. CDR3 coding DNA: TGTGCCAGCAGTGAAGGACTTGGGGCCAACGTCCTGACTTTC. Translation gives CASSEGLGANVLTF.

This clone showed up just once. The chain links TRBV7-9 to TRBJ2-3; 8 bases are shared with TRBD1. Germline V gives CDR1 SEHNR, CDR2 FQNEAQ (reference sequence). The CDR3 loop spans 16 amino acids. V shed 1 base and J 3 bases; nucleotides not matched to a gene: 6. CDR3 protein: CASSLGTGSRTDTQYF. The CDR3, as DNA: TGTGCCAGCAGCTTAGGGACAGGGAGTCGGACAGATACGCAGTATTTT.